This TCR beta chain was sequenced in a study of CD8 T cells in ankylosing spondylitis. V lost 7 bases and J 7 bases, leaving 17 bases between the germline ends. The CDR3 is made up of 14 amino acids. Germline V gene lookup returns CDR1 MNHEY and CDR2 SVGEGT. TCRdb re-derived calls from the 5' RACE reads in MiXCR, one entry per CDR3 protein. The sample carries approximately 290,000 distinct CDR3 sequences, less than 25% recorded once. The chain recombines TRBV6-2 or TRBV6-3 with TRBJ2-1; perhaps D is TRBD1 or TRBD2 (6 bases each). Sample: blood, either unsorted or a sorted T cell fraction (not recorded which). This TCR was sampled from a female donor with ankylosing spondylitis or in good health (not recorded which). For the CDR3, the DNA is TGTGCCAGCAACCGGGACACTGGGAGGAATGAGCAGTTCTTC. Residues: CASNRDTGRNEQFF.